The 15 T cell receptor beta chains below come from one sample, sequenced in a study of human T cells and chemical hapten exposure. Time point of the sample: patch test 3, about 24 weeks after DPC sensitization. As to treatment: therapeutic diphenylcyclopropenone sensitization with weekly scalp DPC. TCRdb used MiXCR to reprocess the RACE reads, holding one entry per CDR3 protein. This sample has some 52,000 distinct CDR3 sequences, with more than 9.5% found just once. Sequencing was performed on whole blood, taken in connection with sensitization to the hapten diphenylcyclopropenone (DPC). These receptors were collected from a woman aged 40-49 years with alopecia areata. Some clones in this sample may be carry-over from other donors' samples.

This clonotype was observed many times. The rearrangement joins TRBV7-9 to TRBJ1-1; D is ambiguous. Trimming removed 7 bases from V and 4 bases from J, with 19 bases in between. Per the germline V gene, CDR1 is SEHNR and CDR2 is FQNEAQ (reference sequence). CDR3 length: 15 residues. The CDR3 spells CASTRGPSGGTEAFF. The CDR3 nucleotides are TGTGCCAGCACCCGCGGGCCGTCGGGAGGCACTGAAGCTTTCTTT.

This chain joins TRBV27 and TRBJ2-1; the D gene could be TRBD1 or TRBD2 (5 bases each). The germline CDR1 and CDR2 sequences are MNHEY and SMNVEV (reference sequence). V was trimmed by 3 bases and J by 4 bases, leaving 10 bases between them. This CDR3 spans 14 amino acids. CDR3 nucleotides: TGTGCCAGCAGTTTCAGGGACCTTTACAATGAGCAGTTCTTC. It specifies CASSFRDLYNEQFF.

This clonotype was recorded many times. The chain is built from TRBV6-2 or TRBV6-3 and TRBJ2-1; D unresolved. CDR1 and CDR2 (germline): MNHEY, SVGEGT. This CDR3 is 13 amino acids long. Trimming left V 8 bases short and J 9 bases short, with 17 bases between. The CDR3 DNA follows: TGTGCCAGCGCCCAGCTAGATTTAGGTGAGCAGTTCTTC. Amino acids: CASAQLDLGEQFF.

This clonotype came up a few times. The chain combines TRBV7-3 with TRBJ2-1; no clear D. Trimming took off 2 bases at V and 0 bases at J, with 11 bases between the two ends. Germline V gives CDR1 SGHTA, CDR2 FQGTGA. This CDR3 is built from 16 residues. The CDR3 DNA sequence: TGTGCCAGCAGCTTATCCCCCATACACTCCTACAATGAGCAGTTCTTC. Encoded protein: CASSLSPIHSYNEQFF.

This clonotype has at least ten counts. The V and J genes are TRBV7-2 and TRBJ2-4; D gene uncertain. The CDR3 sequence is 13 residues long. V lost 2 bases, J lost 9 bases, and 11 bases lay in between. The V gene's germline CDR1 is SGHTA and CDR2 FQGNSA. CDR3 loop: CASSLLRQSIQYF. For the CDR3, the DNA is TGTGCCAGCAGCTTACTCCGGCAGTCCATTCAGTACTTC.

In this sample, this clonotype turned up many times. The chain joins TRBV14 to TRBJ1-6; D unresolved. With 4 bases removed from V and 7 bases from J, the gap between germline ends came to 17 bases. The germline V gene encodes CDR1 SGHDN and CDR2 FVKESK. The CDR3 runs to 16 residues. The CDR3 coding sequence is TGTGCCAGCAGCCTGGTCGGAGGCTCCCCGAATTCACCCCTCCACTTT. Amino acid sequence: CASSLVGGSPNSPLHF.

This clonotype was detected many times. The CDR3 DNA reads TGTGCCTGGACCGGGACACCATGGGAAAGTTCACCCCTCCACTTT. Its protein is CAWTGTPWESSPLHF. The chain employs TRBV30 and TRBJ1-6, with a possible D match to TRBD1 (6 bases). Trimming shortened V by 4 bases and J by 9 bases, and 19 bases separated the two germline ends. This CDR3 has 15 residues. Germline lookup yields CDR1 GTSNPN and CDR2 SVGIG (reference sequence).

The genes are TRBV9 and TRBJ1-4, with 7 bases that match TRBD1. This CDR3 has 15 amino acids. Losses at the gene ends were 4 bases for V and 7 bases for J; bases not matched to a gene: 10. CDR1 is SGDLS, CDR2 YYNGEE, per germline. The CDR3 spells CASSPGQVGGEKLFF. The CDR3 DNA is TGTGCCAGCAGCCCAGGACAGGTTGGGGGTGAAAAACTGTTTTTT.

The table lists this clonotype with a few counts. The rearrangement links TRBV20-1 to TRBJ2-7, with TRBD1 as a possible D gene (5 bases). The CDR3 extends over 13 amino acids. Trimming cost V 5 bases and J 3 bases, with 14 bases left between them. Germline values: CDR1 DFQATT, CDR2 SNEGSKA (reference sequence). The CDR3 here is CSAAKQVYYEQYF. CDR3 nucleotide sequence: TGCAGTGCTGCGAAACAGGTTTACTACGAGCAGTACTTC.

This clonotype was picked up many times. CDR3 in amino acids: CSARDQRGQEETQYF. The CDR3 region has the DNA TGCAGTGCTAGAGATCAAAGGGGGCAGGAAGAGACCCAGTACTTC. The V gene is TRBV20-1, the J gene TRBJ2-5; 7 nucleotides align to TRBD1. This CDR3 region has 15 residues. V was clipped by 0 bases and J by 3 bases; unmatched bases: 7. Per the germline V gene, CDR1 is DFQATT and CDR2 is SNEGSKA (reference sequence).

The chain is built from TRBV6-6 and TRBJ1-1; the D is unclear. The CDR3 length is 11 residues. CDR1 and CDR2 from the germline V gene are MNHNY and SVGAGI (reference sequence). Deletions cut 3 bases from V and 11 bases from J, with 10 bases between. In DNA, the CDR3 is TGTGCCAGCAGTTATCCCTTAGTTGCTTTCTTT. Residues: CASSYPLVAFF.

V gene TRBV20-1 combines with J gene TRBJ2-2; a weak D match, TRBD2 (6 bases). Trimming took off 4 bases at V and 4 bases at J, with 10 bases between the two ends. The CDR3 consists of 13 residues. Looked up from germline, CDR1 is DFQATT and CDR2 is SNEGSKA (reference sequence). The CDR3 is CSATFGGTGELFF. CDR3 nucleotides: TGCAGTGCTACCTTCGGGGGCACCGGGGAGCTGTTTTTT.

The V gene is TRBV9, the J gene TRBJ2-1; TRBD2 matches at 11 bases. The V segment lost 2 bases and the J segment 2 bases; nucleotides outside the gene matches: 3. The V gene's germline CDR1 is SGDLS and CDR2 YYNGEE. The CDR3 has 16 amino acids. In DNA form, the CDR3 reads TGTGCCAGCAGCGTTAGCGGGGGGGCAGCCTACAATGAGCAGTTCTTC. Its protein is CASSVSGGAAYNEQFF.

This clonotype has at least ten counts. The chain links TRBV11-1 to TRBJ2-7; D is uncertain. V lost 5 bases and J 3 bases, leaving 20 bases between the germline ends. The CDR3 is 16 residues long. CDR1 is SGHAT and CDR2 is FQDESV in the germline V gene (reference sequence). CDR3 sequence: CASSERVHSAYYEQYF. As DNA, the CDR3 is TGTGCCAGCAGCGAACGTGTACACAGCGCATACTACGAGCAGTACTTC.

In this sample, this clonotype turned up many times. V gene TRBV9 combines with J gene TRBJ1-3; D may be TRBD1 (5 bases). Per germline, CDR1 SGDLS and CDR2 YYNGEE. The V gene lost 0 bases and the J gene lost 2 bases, with 9 bases spanning the gap. This CDR3 is 15 amino acids long. The CDR3 protein is CASSVAPGAGNTIYF. CDR3 nucleotide sequence: TGTGCCAGCAGCGTAGCTCCGGGGGCTGGAAACACCATATATTTT. Filled out from reference TRBV9 and TRBJ1-3, the complete variable domain reads DSGVTQTPKHLITATGQRVTLRCSPRSGDLSVYWYQQSLDQGLQFLIQYYNGEERAKGNILERFSAQQFPDLHSELNLSSLELGDSALYFCASSVAPGAGNTIYFGEGSWLTVV.